This is a list of T cell receptor beta chains from one sample in a study of blood T cell repertoires in COVID-19. TCRdb's copy holds only in-frame clones and misses some; the assay was immunoSEQ multiplex PCR. The sample has roughly 300,000 clones; 80% to 90% are singletons. Material: PBMCs or T cells enriched from blood (not recorded which). The receptors stem from a woman aged 18-30 years who had recovered from COVID-19. Each CDR3 is given with its conserved first and last residue. The D gene is left open where the match is weak. Only some rows state a clone size, as once, few, many or a class for expanded clones.

len	d_gene	j_gene	abundance	v_gene	CDR3nt	CDR3aa
14	.	TRBJ2-7	.	TRBV6-1	TGTGCCAGCAGTGAATCGGGTTTCTCCTACGAGCAGTACTTC	CASSESGFSYEQYF
15	TRBD1	TRBJ2-1	.	TRBV11-2	TGTGCCAGCAGCTTGGGCCAGGGGGAGTACAATGAGCAGTTCTTC	CASSLGQGEYNEQFF
14	.	TRBJ1-4	once	TRBV5-1	TGCGCCAGCAGACCGGGGGGCGAGGGGGAAAAACTGTTTTTT	CASRPGGEGEKLFF
13	.	TRBJ2-1	few	TRBV6-5	TGTGCCAGCAGTTTCCAGCGTTACAATGAGCAGTTCTTC	CASSFQRYNEQFF
12	.	TRBJ1-5	.	TRBV5-6	TGTGCCAGCAGCTTTGGCTCTCAGCCCCAGCATTTT	CASSFGSQPQHF
15	.	TRBJ1-3	.	TRBV30	TGTGCCTGGAATCGCGGGGCGCTGGCTGGAAACACCATATATTTT	CAWNRGALAGNTIYF
17	TRBD1	TRBJ2-2	.	TRBV2	TGTGCCAGCCGGGGAGACAGGGCCAAAGGGGACACCGGGGAGCTGTTTTTT	CASRGDRAKGDTGELFF
15	.	TRBJ2-7	.	TRBV10-3	TGTGCCATCAGTGAGTCGATGGTAGCGGCCTACGAGCAGTACTTC	CAISESMVAAYEQYF
14	TRBD1	TRBJ1-6	.	TRBV18	TGTGCCAGCTCATCTGACAGGGGCAATTCACCCCTCCACTTT	CASSSDRGNSPLHF
16	TRBD1	TRBJ1-2	once	TRBV3-1/TRBV3-2	TGTGCCAGCAGCCCCAATACAGGGGGAAATAACTATGGCTACACCTTC	CASSPNTGGNNYGYTF
14	TRBD1	TRBJ1-5	.	TRBV30	TGTGCCTGGAGTCCCGACAGGGGGCCGGAGCCCCAGCATTTT	CAWSPDRGPEPQHF
16	TRBD2	TRBJ2-1	few	TRBV6-6	TGTGCCAGCACATCCTTATCAGCGGGAGTAAGCAATGAGCAGTTCTTC	CASTSLSAGVSNEQFF
14	.	TRBJ1-2	.	TRBV5-6	TGTGCCAGCAGCTTGGACGGTGGAAGGGGGACCTACACCTTC	CASSLDGGRGTYTF
13	TRBD2	TRBJ2-5	.	TRBV9	TGTGCCAGCACCGGACTAGACCAAGAGACCCAGTACTTC	CASTGLDQETQYF
13	.	TRBJ2-5	.	TRBV28	TGTGCCAGCATACAGGGAAACCAAGAGACCCAGTACTTC	CASIQGNQETQYF
11	.	TRBJ1-2	.	TRBV2	TGTGCCAGCAGTGGGCAGCGGGGCTACACCTTC	CASSGQRGYTF
15	TRBD1	TRBJ1-2	once	TRBV15	TGTGCCACCAGCAGAGAAGCAGGGGGTGGGTATGGCTACACCTTC	CATSREAGGGYGYTF
16	.	TRBJ1-4	.	TRBV7-9	TGTGCCAGCAGCTTAAAAAGAGGAGGGACTAATGAAAAACTGTTTTTT	CASSLKRGGTNEKLFF
12	.	TRBJ1-1	.	TRBV5-1	TGCGCCAGCAGCTTCCGGGACACTGAAGCTTTCTTT	CASSFRDTEAFF
15	TRBD1	TRBJ1-1	.	TRBV2	TGTGCCAGTACCGGACTACAGGGGGATGGCACTGAAGCTTTCTTT	CASTGLQGDGTEAFF
14	.	TRBJ2-7	once	TRBV10-2	TGCGCCAGCAGTGAGACTAGGCCTCCCTACGAGCAGTACTTC	CASSETRPPYEQYF
13	TRBD2	TRBJ2-5	.	TRBV28	TGTGCCAGCATCTCGGGAGGGAAAGAGACCCAGTACTTC	CASISGGKETQYF
15	TRBD1	TRBJ2-2	.	TRBV7-3	TGTGCCAGCAGCTTTTCGGGACAGGGGACCGGGGAGCTGTTTTTT	CASSFSGQGTGELFF
13	.	TRBJ1-5	.	TRBV7-9	TGTGCCAGCAGCTTAGGGTTTGGCCAGCCCCAGCATTTT	CASSLGFGQPQHF
15	TRBD1	TRBJ1-5	.	TRBV28	TGTGCCAGCAGTTTACGGGACAGGGGGCGGCAGCCCCAGCATTTT	CASSLRDRGRQPQHF
15	.	TRBJ2-3	.	TRBV11-2	TGTGCCAGCAGTCATTATACAGGGCCCCCAGATACGCAGTATTTT	CASSHYTGPPDTQYF
16	.	TRBJ1-6	few	TRBV3-1/TRBV3-2	TGTGCCAGCAGCCAAGGACCGGGCCGGGGGAATTCACCCCTCCACTTT	CASSQGPGRGNSPLHF
15	.	TRBJ1-6	.	TRBV9	TGTGCCAGCAGCGTAGATCCAGGGATTAATTCACCCCTCCACTTT	CASSVDPGINSPLHF
14	TRBD2	TRBJ2-1	.	TRBV7-3	TGTGCCAGCAGGTTAGCGGGAGGGGCCAATGAGCAGTTCTTC	CASRLAGGANEQFF
13	.	TRBJ1-1	.	TRBV29-1	TGCAGCGTTCAAGGACACCTGAACACTGAAGCTTTCTTT	CSVQGHLNTEAFF
14	TRBD2	TRBJ2-7	.	TRBV5-6	TGTGCCAGCAGCTTGGTTAGGGAGGGTTACGAGCAGTACTTC	CASSLVREGYEQYF
13	TRBD1	TRBJ1-2	.	TRBV5-1	TGCGCCAGCAGGGGCGGGACAGGGGATGGCTACACCTTC	CASRGGTGDGYTF
15	.	TRBJ2-1	.	TRBV5-4	TGTGCCAGCAGCTTACAGGGAGCCTCCTACAATGAGCAGTTCTTC	CASSLQGASYNEQFF
13	.	TRBJ2-7	.	TRBV11-2	TGTGCCAGCAGATCAATCAGGGTCTACGAGCAGTACTTC	CASRSIRVYEQYF
14	.	TRBJ1-5	.	TRBV6-5	TGTGCCAGCAGCCCGCGACGGCTCGGGCAGCCCCAGCATTTT	CASSPRRLGQPQHF
11	.	TRBJ1-2	.	TRBV30	TGTGCCTTTACCACCGGCGGAGGGGACACCTTC	CAFTTGGGDTF
13	.	TRBJ2-1	.	TRBV2	TGTGCCAGCACCACTCAAGCCTCCAATGAGCAGTTCTTC	CASTTQASNEQFF
16	.	TRBJ2-2	.	TRBV10-3	TGTGCCATCAGTGAGCACGGGAGTGAGAACACCGGGGAGCTGTTTTTT	CAISEHGSENTGELFF
22	.	TRBJ1-1	.	TRBV10-2	TGCGCCAGCAGTGAGACACATGGTCGCGGGGGGGAGCCGGTCAGGTCGAACACTGAAGCTTTCTTT	CASSETHGRGGEPVRSNTEAFF
16	TRBD1	TRBJ1-4	.	TRBV9	TGTGCCAGCAGCGTTGGGACAGATCCCTTTAATGAAAAACTGTTTTTT	CASSVGTDPFNEKLFF
15	TRBD1	TRBJ2-7	.	TRBV6-4	TGTGCCAGCGGTCCGGGACAGGGCGTGGAGGACGAGCAGTACTTC	CASGPGQGVEDEQYF
16	TRBD1	TRBJ1-2	.	TRBV25-1	TGTGCCAGCAGTGAATCTCCCTCCGGGACAGGGGGCCGCTACACCTTC	CASSESPSGTGGRYTF
15	TRBD2	TRBJ2-1	once	TRBV18	TGTGCCAGCTCACCACGGGGGGAGGGGATCGATGAGCAGTTCTTC	CASSPRGEGIDEQFF
14	.	TRBJ2-7	.	TRBV4-1	TGCGCCAGCAGCCAAGATCTGTTAGTTAACGAGCAGTACTTC	CASSQDLLVNEQYF
14	TRBD1	TRBJ1-4	.	TRBV18	TGTGCCAGCTCACCGGACAGGGTTAATGAAAAACTGTTTTTT	CASSPDRVNEKLFF